This T cell receptor (beta chain) originates from a study of blood T cell repertoires in COVID-19. Measured with immunoSEQ multiplex PCR; TCRdb has only the in-frame clones, and not every one. Of tens of thousands of clones in the sample, 88% were seen once. Germline lookup yields CDR1 SEHNR and CDR2 FQNEAQ (reference sequence). The V and J ends lost 2 bases and 9 bases respectively, with 5 bases between them. The CDR3 extends over 11 amino acids. The sequence was obtained from a human donor in a cohort sampled during active COVID-19. V and J are TRBV7-9 and TRBJ2-4; no reliable D call. What was sequenced was peripheral blood. The CDR3 is CASSLSGIQYF. The CDR3 DNA follows: TGTGCCAGCAGCTTATCGGGCATTCAGTACTTC.